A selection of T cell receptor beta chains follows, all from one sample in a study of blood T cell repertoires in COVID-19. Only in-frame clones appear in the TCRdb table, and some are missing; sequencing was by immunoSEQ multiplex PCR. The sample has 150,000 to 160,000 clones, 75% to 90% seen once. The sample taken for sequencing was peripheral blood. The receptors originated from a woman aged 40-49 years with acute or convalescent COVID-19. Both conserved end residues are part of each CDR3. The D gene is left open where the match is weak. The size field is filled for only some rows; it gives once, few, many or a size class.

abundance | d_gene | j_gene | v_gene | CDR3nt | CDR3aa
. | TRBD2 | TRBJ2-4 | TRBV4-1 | TGCGCCAGCAGCCTAGCGGGGAACATTCAGTACTTC | CASSLAGNIQYF
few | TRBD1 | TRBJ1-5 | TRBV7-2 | TGTGCCAGCAGCGAAGGCCGGGACAGGGATTTGTATCAGCCCCAGCATTTT | CASSEGRDRDLYQPQHF
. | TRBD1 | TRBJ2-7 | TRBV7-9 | TGTGCCAGCAGCACTGGACAGGGTGGAGGGTCCTACGAGCAGTACTTC | CASSTGQGGGSYEQYF
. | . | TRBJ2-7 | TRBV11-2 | TGTGCCAGCAGCTTAATCGGGTCACCCTACGAGCAGTACTTC | CASSLIGSPYEQYF
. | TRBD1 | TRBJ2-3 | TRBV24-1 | TGTGCCACCAGTGATCGGACAGGGCTTAGGTACACAGATACGCAGTATTTT | CATSDRTGLRYTDTQYF
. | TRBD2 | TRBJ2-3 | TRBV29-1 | TGCAGCGTCGGGAGGGGGGGCACAGATACGCAGTATTTT | CSVGRGGTDTQYF
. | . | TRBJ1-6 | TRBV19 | TGTGCCAGTAGTATAGAAAGGGGTTATCATTCACCCCTCCACTTT | CASSIERGYHSPLHF
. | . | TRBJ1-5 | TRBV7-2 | TGTGCCAGCAGCTTATATCTAGGTAGCAATCAGCCCCAGCATTTT | CASSLYLGSNQPQHF
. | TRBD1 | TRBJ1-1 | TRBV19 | TGTGCCAGCGACAGCCGGGACAGGGTCTTCCCTGAAGCTTTCTTT | CASDSRDRVFPEAFF
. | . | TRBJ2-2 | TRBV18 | TGTGCCAGCTCACGGCAGGGGATCACCGGGGAGCTGTTTTTT | CASSRQGITGELFF
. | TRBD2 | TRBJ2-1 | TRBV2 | TGTGCCAGCACGCGGTCTAGCGGGAGACTTTACAATGAGCAGTTCTTC | CASTRSSGRLYNEQFF
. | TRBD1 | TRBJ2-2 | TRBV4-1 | TGCGCCAGCAGCCACACAGGGGGGATCGGGGAGCTGTTTTTT | CASSHTGGIGELFF
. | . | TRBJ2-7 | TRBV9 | TGTGCCAGCAGCGTAGAGGTATGGGCCGAGCAGTACTTC | CASSVEVWAEQYF
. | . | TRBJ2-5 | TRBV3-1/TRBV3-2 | TGTGCCAGCAGCCTAAGACAGGTATCAGAGACCCAGTACTTC | CASSLRQVSETQYF
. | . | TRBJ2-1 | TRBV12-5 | TGTGCTAGTGGTTTGGGGCGGACTTCCACCGGGTACAATGAGCAGTTCTTC | CASGLGRTSTGYNEQFF
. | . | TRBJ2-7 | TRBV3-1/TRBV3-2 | TGTGCCAGCAGCCAAGGGCCCGGGGGTCCCTACGAGCAGTACTTC | CASSQGPGGPYEQYF
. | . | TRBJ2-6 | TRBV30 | TGTGCCTGGAGCGCCACCAGGGTCTCTGGGGCCAACGTCCTGACTTTC | CAWSATRVSGANVLTF
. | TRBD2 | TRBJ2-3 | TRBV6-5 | TGTGCCAGCACGACTAGCGGGATCTCAGATACGCAGTATTTT | CASTTSGISDTQYF
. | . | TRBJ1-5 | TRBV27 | TGTGCCAGCAGTTTATCGGCCCCACGGGGCAATCAGCCCCAGCATTTT | CASSLSAPRGNQPQHF
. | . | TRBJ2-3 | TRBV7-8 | TGTGCCAGCAGCTTAGTTGCGGGCAGAAGCACAGATACGCAGTATTTT | CASSLVAGRSTDTQYF
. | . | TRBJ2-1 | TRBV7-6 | TGTGCCAGCAGCTTAATCGGGAGTACTTACAATGAGCAGTTCTTC | CASSLIGSTYNEQFF
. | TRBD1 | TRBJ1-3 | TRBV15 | TGTGCCACCAGCAGAGAGGGGCGAGGGACAGGTTCTGGAAACACCATATATTTT | CATSREGRGTGSGNTIYF
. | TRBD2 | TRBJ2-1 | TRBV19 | TGTGCCAGCAACTTCCGGGAGGCGGGCAGGGATGAGCAGTTCTTC | CASNFREAGRDEQFF
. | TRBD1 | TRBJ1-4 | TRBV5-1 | TGCGCCAGCAGCTCAGGGGGCATGGCTAATGAAAAACTGTTTTTT | CASSSGGMANEKLFF
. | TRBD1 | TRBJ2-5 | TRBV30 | TGTGCCTGGAGTGAGGGGGGACAGGGAGGGCAAGAGACCCAGTACTTC | CAWSEGGQGGQETQYF
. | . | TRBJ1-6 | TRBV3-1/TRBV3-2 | TGTGCCAGCAGCTCCCCGAGGGCTATGGGTTCACCCCTCCACTTT | CASSSPRAMGSPLHF
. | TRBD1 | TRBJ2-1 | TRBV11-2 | TGTGCCAGCAGTTACTTCCGGGACAGGGGATTTGAGCAGTTCTTC | CASSYFRDRGFEQFF